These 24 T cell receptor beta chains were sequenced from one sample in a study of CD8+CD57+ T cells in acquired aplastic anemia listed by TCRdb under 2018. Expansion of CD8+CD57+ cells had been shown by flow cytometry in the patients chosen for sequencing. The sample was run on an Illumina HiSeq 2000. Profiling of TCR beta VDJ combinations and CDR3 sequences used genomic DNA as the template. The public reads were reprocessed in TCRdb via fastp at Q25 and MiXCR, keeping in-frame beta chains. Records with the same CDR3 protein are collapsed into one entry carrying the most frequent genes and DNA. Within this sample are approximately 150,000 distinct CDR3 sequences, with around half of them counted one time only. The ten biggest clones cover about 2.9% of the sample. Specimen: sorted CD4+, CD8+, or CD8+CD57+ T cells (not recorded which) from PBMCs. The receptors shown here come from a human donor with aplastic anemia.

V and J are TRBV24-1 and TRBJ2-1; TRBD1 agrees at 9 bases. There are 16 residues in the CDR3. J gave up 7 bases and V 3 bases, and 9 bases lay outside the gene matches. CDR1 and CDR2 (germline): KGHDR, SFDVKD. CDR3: CATSDNTGGRANEQFF. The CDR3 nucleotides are TGTGCCACCAGTGATAATACAGGGGGCCGGGCGAATGAGCAGTTCTTC.

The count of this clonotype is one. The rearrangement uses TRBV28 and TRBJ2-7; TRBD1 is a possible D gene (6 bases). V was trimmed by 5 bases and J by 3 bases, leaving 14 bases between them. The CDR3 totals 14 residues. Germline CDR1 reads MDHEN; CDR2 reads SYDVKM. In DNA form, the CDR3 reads TGTGCCAGCAGTGGGTCGGACAGACACTACGAGCAGTACTTC. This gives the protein CASSGSDRHYEQYF.

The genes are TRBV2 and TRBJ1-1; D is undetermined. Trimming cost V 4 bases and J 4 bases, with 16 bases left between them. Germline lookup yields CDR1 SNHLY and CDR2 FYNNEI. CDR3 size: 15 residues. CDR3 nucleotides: TGTGCCAGCAGTGGGAGGACTAACCCCGGCACTGAAGCTTTCTTT. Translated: CASSGRTNPGTEAFF.

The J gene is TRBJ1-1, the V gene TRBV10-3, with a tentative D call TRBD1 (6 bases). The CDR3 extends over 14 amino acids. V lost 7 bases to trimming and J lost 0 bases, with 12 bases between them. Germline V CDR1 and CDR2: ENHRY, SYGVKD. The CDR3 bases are TGTGCCATCACGACAGGCGGATTGAACACTGAAGCTTTCTTT. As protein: CAITTGGLNTEAFF.

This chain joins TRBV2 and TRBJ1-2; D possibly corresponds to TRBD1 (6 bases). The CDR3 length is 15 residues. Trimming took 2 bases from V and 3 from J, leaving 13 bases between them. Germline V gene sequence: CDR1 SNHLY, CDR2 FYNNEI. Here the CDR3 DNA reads TGTGCCAGCAGTGAAACTAACAGGGCTCACTATGGCTACACCTTC. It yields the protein CASSETNRAHYGYTF. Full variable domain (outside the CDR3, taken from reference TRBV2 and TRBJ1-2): EPEVTQTPSHQVTQMGQEVILRCVPISNHLYFYWYRQILGQKVEFLVSFYNNEISEKSEIFDDQFSVERPDGSNFTLKIRSTKLEDSAMYFCASSETNRAHYGYTFGSGTRLTVV.

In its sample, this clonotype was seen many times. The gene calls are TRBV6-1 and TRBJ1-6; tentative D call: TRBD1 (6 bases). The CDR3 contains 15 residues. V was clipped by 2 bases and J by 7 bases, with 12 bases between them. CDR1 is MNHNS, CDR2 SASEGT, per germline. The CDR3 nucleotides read TGTGCCAGCAGTGAAACCGGGACACCAAATTCACCCCTCCACTTT. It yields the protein CASSETGTPNSPLHF.

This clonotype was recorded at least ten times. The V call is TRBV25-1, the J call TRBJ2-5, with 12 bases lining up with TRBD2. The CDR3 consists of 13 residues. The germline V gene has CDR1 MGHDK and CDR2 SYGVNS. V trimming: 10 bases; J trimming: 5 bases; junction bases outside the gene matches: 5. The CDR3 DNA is TGTGCCATCGGGGGACTAGCGGGCGAGACCCAGTACTTC. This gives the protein CAIGGLAGETQYF.

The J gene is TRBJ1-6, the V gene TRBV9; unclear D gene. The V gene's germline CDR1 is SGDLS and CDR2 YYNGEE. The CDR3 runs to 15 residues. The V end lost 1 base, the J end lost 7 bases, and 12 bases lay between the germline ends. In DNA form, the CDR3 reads TGTGCCAGCAGCGTACGGGGAACAGTAAATTCACCCCTCCACTTT. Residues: CASSVRGTVNSPLHF.

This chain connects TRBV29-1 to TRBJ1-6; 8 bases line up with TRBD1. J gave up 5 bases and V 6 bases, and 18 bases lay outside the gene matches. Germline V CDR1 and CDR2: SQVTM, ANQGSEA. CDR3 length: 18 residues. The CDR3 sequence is CSVGTGHIGGIHNSPLHF. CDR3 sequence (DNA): TGCAGCGTGGGGACAGGCCACATTGGAGGTATCCATAATTCACCCCTCCACTTT.

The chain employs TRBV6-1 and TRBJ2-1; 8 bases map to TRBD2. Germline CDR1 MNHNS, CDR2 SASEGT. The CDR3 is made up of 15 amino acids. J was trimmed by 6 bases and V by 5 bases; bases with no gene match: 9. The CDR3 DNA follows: TGTGCCAGCAGTACTCCGGGACTAGGGACCAATGAGCAGTTCTTC. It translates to CASSTPGLGTNEQFF.

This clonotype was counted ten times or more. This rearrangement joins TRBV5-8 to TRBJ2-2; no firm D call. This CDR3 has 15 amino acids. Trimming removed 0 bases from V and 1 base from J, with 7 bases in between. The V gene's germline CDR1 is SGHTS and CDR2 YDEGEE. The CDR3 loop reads CASSLDIGNTGELFF. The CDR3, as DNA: TGTGCCAGCAGCTTGGACATAGGGAACACCGGGGAGCTGTTTTTT. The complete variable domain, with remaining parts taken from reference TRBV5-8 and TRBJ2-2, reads EAGVTQSPTHLIKTRGQQATLRCSPISGHTSVYWYQQALGLGLQFLLWYDEGEERNRGNFPPRFSGRQFPNYSSELNVNALELEDSALYLCASSLDIGNTGELFFGEGSRLTVL.

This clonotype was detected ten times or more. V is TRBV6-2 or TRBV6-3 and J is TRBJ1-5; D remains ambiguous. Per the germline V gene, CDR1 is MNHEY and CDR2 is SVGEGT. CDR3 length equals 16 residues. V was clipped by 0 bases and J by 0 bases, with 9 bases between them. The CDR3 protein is CASSYSTDYSNQPQHF. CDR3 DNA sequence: TGTGCCAGCAGTTACTCGACTGACTATAGCAATCAGCCCCAGCATTTT.

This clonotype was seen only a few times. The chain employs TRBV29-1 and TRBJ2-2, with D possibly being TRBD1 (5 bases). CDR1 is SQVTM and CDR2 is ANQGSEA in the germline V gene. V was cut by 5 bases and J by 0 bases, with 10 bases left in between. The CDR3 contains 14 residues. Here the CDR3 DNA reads TGCAGCGTTAAGGACATGCCGAACACCGGGGAGCTGTTTTTT. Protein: CSVKDMPNTGELFF.

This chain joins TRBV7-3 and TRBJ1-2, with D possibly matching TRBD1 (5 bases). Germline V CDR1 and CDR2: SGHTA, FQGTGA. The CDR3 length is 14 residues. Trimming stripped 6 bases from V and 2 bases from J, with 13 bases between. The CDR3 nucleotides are TGTGCCAGCAGGGGAGGCAGGGAGAACTATGGCTACACCTTC. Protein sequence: CASRGGRENYGYTF.

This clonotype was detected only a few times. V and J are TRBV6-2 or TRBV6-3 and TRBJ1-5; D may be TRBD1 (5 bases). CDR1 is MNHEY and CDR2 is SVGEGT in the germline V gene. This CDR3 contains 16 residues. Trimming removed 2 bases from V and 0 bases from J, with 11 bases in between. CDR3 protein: CASSYRREYSNQPQHF. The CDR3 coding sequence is TGTGCCAGCAGTTACCGCAGGGAGTATAGCAATCAGCCCCAGCATTTT.

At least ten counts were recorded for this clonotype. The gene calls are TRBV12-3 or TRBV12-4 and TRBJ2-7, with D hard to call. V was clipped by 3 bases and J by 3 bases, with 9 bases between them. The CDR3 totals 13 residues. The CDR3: CASSLSLNYEQYF. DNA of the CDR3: TGTGCCAGCAGTTTGAGTCTTAACTACGAGCAGTACTTC.

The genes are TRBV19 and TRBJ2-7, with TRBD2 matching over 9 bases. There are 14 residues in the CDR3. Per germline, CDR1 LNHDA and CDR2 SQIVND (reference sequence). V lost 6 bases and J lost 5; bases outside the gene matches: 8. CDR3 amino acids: CASSLGLAMNEQYF. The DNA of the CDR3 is TGTGCCAGTAGCCTCGGACTAGCGATGAACGAGCAGTACTTC. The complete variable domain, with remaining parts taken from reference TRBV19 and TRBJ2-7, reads DGGITQSPKYLFRKEGQNVTLSCEQNLNHDAMYWYRQDPGQGLRLIYYSQIVNDFQKGDIAEGYSVSREKKESFPLTVTSAQKNPTAFYLCASSLGLAMNEQYFGPGTRLTVT.

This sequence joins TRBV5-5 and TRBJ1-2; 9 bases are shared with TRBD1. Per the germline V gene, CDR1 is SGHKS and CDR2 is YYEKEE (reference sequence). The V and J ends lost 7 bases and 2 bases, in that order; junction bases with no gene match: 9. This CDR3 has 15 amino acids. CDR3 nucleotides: TGTGCCAGCTTACGGACCGGGACAGGGAACTATGGCTACACCTTC. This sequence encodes CASLRTGTGNYGYTF.

The CDR3 region has the DNA TGTGCCAGCAGCTTAGTGGCAGGGGGCGCGACCAGCTCCTACGAGCAGTACTTC. Residues: CASSLVAGGATSSYEQYF. V and J are TRBV11-1 and TRBJ2-7; 8 bases align to TRBD1. V lost 1 base and J lost 0; bases outside the gene matches: 11. Germline V gene sequence: CDR1 SGHAT, CDR2 FQDESV (reference sequence). The CDR3 covers 18 residues.

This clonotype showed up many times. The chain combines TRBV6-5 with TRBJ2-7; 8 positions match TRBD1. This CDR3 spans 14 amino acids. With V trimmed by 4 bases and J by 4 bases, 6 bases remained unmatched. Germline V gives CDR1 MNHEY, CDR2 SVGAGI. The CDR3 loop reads CASSLFQGAYEQYF. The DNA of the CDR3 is TGTGCCAGCAGTTTGTTTCAGGGGGCATACGAGCAGTACTTC.

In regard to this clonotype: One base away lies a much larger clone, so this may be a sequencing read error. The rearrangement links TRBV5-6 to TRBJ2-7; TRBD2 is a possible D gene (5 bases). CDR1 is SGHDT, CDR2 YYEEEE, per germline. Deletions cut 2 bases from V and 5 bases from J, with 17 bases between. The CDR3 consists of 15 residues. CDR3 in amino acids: CASSFKLRGYNEQYV. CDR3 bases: TGTGCCAGCAGCTTCAAACTGCGAGGGTACAACGAGCAGTACGTC.

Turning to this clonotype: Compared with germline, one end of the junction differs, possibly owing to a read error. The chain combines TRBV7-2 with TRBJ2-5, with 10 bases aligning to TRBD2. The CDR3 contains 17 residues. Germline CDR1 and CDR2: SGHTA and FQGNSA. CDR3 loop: CAGSLRASGGTSETQYF. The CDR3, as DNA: TGTGCCGGCAGTCTAAGGGCTAGCGGGGGCACTTCTGAGACCCAGTACTTC.

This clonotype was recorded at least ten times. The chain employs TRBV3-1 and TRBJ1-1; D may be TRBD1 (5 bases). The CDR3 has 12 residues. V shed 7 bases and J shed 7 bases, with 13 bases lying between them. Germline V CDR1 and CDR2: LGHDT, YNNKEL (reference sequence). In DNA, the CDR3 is TGTGCCAGCACACGGGGGAGTCATGAAGCTTTCTTT. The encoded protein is CASTRGSHEAFF. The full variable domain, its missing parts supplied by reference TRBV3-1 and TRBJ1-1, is DTAVSQTPKYLVTQMGNDKSIKCEQNLGHDTMYWYKQDSKKFLKIMFSYNNKELIINETVPNRFSPKSPDKAHLNLHINSLELGDSAVYFCASTRGSHEAFFGQGTRLTVV.

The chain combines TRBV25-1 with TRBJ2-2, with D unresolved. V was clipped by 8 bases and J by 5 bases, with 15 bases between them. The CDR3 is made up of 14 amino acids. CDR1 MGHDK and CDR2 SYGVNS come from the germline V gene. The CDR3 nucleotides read TGTGCCAGCGAATCCACTTTCCGAACCGGGGAGCTGTTTTTT. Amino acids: CASESTFRTGELFF.